The clone carrying this TCR beta chain came up once. Its antigen is not known. Trimming removed 1 base at V and 6 bases at J, with 18 bases between. The CDR3 consists of 16 residues. The germline V gene encodes CDR1 SGHAT and CDR2 FQNNGV. This PCR relied on a set of 60 Vbeta primers and 13 Jbeta primers. Only in-frame clones appear in the TCRdb table, and some are missing; sequencing was by immunoSEQ multiplex PCR. The sample records more than 110,000 clones, around three quarters being singletons. These data come from a study of cytomegalovirus exposure and HLA in healthy donors. Study information: Earlier results showed 90 million to 120 million unique TCR beta sequences derived from some 180 million T cells.

Overall study findings and caveats: Researchers reportedly found TCR beta sequences accurately predicted most subjects' HLA-A and HLA-B alleles. Trimming of TCR beta V- and J-genes showed a link, identified in a later analysis, to a missense DCLRE1C variant. Later work associated roughly 15,000 TCR beta sequences with HLA alleles at 0.05 false discovery rate.

The clonotype originates from a man aged 40-55 years in good health and CMV-seropositive. The sequencing sample was made of PBMCs. The rearrangement joins TRBV11-2 to TRBJ1-1, with TRBD1 as a possible D gene (6 bases). The CDR3 is CASSLVAGAIIAEAFF. The CDR3 nucleotides read TGTGCCAGCAGCTTAGTTGCGGGGGCCATAATCGCTGAAGCTTTCTTT.